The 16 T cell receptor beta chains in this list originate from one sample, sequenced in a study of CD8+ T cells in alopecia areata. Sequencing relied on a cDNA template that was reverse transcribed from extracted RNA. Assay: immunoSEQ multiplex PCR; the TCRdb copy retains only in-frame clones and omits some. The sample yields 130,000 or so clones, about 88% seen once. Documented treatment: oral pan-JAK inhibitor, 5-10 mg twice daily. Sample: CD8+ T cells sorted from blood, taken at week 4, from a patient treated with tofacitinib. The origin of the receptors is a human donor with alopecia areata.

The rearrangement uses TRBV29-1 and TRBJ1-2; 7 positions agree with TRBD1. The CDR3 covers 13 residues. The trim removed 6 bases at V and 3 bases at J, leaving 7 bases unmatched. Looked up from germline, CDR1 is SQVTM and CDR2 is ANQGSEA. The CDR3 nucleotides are TGCAGCGTCCTGACAGGGCAGGACTATGGCTACACCTTC. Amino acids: CSVLTGQDYGYTF.

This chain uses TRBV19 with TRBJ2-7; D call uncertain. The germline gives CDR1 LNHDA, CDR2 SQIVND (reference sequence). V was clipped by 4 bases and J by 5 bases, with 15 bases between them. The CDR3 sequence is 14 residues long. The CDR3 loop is CASSSRNSVDEQYF. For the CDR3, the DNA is TGTGCCAGTAGTAGCCGTAACTCAGTGGACGAGCAGTACTTC.

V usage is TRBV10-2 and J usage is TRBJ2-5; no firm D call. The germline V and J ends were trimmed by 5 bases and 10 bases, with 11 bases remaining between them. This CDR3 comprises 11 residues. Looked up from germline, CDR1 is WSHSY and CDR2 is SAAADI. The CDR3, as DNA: TGCGCCAGCAGTTCCGGCTCTTTCCAGTACTTC. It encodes CASSSGSFQYF.

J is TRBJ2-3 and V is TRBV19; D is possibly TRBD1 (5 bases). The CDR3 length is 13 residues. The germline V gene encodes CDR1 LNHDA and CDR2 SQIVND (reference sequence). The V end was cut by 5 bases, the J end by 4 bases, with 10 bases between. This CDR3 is CASSYQGADTQYF. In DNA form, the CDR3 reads TGTGCCAGTAGTTACCAGGGCGCAGATACGCAGTATTTT.

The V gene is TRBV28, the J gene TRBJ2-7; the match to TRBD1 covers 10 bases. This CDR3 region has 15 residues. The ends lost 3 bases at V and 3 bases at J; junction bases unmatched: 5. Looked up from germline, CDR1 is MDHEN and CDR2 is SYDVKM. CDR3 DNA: TGTGCCAGCAGTTTCCGGGGACAGGGGTTCTACGAGCAGTACTTC. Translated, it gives CASSFRGQGFYEQYF.

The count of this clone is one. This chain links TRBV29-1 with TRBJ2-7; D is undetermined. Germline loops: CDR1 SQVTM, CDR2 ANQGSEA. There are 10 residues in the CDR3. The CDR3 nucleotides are TGCAGGTCTCAAGCCTACGAGCAGTACTTC. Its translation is CRSQAYEQYF.

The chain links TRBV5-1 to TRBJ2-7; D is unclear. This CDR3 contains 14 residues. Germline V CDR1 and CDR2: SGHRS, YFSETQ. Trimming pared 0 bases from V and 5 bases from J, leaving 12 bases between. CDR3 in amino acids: CASSLDYSVHEQYF. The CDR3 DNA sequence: TGCGCCAGCAGCTTGGACTATAGTGTCCACGAGCAGTACTTC.

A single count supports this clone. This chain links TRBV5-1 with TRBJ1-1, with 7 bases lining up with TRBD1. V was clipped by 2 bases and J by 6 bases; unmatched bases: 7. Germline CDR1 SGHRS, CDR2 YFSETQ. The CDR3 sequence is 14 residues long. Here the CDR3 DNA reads TGCGCCAGCAGCTTAACAGGGGAATGGGCTGAAGCTTTCTTT. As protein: CASSLTGEWAEAFF.

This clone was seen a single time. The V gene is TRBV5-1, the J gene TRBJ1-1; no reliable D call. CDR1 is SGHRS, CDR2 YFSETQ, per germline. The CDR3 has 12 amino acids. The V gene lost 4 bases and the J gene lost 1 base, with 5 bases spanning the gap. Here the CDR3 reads CASSLSNTEAFF. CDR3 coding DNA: TGCGCCAGCAGCCTCTCGAACACTGAAGCTTTCTTT.

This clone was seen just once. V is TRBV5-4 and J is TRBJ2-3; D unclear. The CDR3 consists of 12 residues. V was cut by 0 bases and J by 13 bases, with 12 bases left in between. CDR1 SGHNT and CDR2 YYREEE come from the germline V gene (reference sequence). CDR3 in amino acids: CASSLAAAQEYF. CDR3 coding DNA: TGTGCCAGCAGCTTGGCCGCGGCCCAGGAGTATTTT.

This CDR3 is CASGGTGSYNEQFF. Here the CDR3 DNA reads TGTGCCAGCGGGGGGACAGGGTCCTACAATGAGCAGTTCTTC. This chain joins TRBV25-1 and TRBJ2-1; 9 positions match TRBD1. CDR1 MGHDK and CDR2 SYGVNS come from the germline V gene. This CDR3 contains 14 residues. J lost 1 base, V lost 8 bases, and 3 bases had no gene match.

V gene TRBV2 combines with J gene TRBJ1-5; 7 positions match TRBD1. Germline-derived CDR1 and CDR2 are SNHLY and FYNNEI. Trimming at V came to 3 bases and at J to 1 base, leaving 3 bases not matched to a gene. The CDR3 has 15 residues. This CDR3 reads CASSETGLSNQPQHF. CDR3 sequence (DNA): TGTGCCAGCAGTGAGACAGGGCTAAGCAATCAGCCCCAGCATTTT.

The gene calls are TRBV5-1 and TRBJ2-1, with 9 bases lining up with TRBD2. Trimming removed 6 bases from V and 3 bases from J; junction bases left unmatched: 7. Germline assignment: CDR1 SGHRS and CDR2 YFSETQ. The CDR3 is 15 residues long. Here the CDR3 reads CASNAGTSSYNEQFF. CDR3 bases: TGCGCCAGCAATGCCGGGACTAGCAGCTACAATGAGCAGTTCTTC.

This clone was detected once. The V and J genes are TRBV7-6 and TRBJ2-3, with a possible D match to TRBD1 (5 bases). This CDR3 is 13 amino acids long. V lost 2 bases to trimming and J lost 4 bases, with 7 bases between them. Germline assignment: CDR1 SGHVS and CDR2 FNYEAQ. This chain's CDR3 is CASSLWGPDTQYF. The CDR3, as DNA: TGTGCCAGCAGCTTATGGGGCCCAGATACGCAGTATTTT.

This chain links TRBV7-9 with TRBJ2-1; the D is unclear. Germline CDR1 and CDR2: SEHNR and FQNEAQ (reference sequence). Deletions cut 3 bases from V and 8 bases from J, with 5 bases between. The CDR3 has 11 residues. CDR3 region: CASSLADEQFF. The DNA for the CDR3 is TGTGCCAGCAGCTTGGCGGATGAGCAGTTCTTC.

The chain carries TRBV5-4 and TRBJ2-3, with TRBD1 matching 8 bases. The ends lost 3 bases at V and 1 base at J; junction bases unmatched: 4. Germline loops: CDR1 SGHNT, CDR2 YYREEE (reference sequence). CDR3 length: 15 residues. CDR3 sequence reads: CASSWPDRGTDTQYF. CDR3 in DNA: TGTGCCAGCAGCTGGCCGGACAGGGGCACAGATACGCAGTATTTT.